The present entry profiles one T cell receptor beta chain with its context. Those who participated ranged in age from roughly 18 to 89 years and resided in around 22 US areas. Two negative PCRs, clearance, or symptom resolution characterized the recovered Cohort 3 donors. Original data processing: Amplified reference gene primers provided the basis for estimating nucleated cell counts. Produced via immunoSEQ multiplex PCR; TCRdb's table is partial and in-frame only. The V and J calls and clone size are taken from that table; D and trimming were inferred from the DNA. In the table there are 250,000 to 300,000 clones, nearly 90% of which are singletons. The data are from a study of blood T cell repertoires in COVID-19. Study background: Acute and convalescent COVID-19 samples came from the United States, Italy and Spain.

Germline CDR1 SGDLS, CDR2 YYNGEE. After removal of 3 bases from V and 5 bases from J, the junction contained 3 bases not matched to a gene. The CDR3 totals 15 residues. The sequence was obtained from a woman aged 30 to 39 who had recovered from COVID-19. The source material was PBMCs or T cells enriched from blood (not recorded which). The rearrangement joins TRBV9 to TRBJ2-1; 12 bases align to TRBD2. The chain's CDR3 is CASSAGLAGNNEQFF. CDR3 nucleotides: TGTGCCAGCAGCGCCGGACTAGCGGGGAACAATGAGCAGTTCTTC.